The clone carrying this TCR beta chain came up many times. Its antigen is currently unknown. This sample was taken from a study of breast tumors, draining lymph nodes, adjacent tissues. This CDR3 region has 17 residues. Germline loops: CDR1 DFQATT, CDR2 SNEGSKA (reference sequence). V shed 2 bases and J 4 bases; nucleotides not matched to a gene: 14. Samples came from axillary lymph nodes draining the breast cancer. Each CDR3 protein is one row after TCRdb ran MiXCR on the multiplex PCR reads. Counted here are 130,000 or so distinct CDR3 sequences, more than 20% occurring once; the ten biggest clones make up roughly 2.5%. Overall study results and limits: Most tumor T cells seemingly derive from lymph node, then expand in tumor. Compared with basal-like, luminal-like tumors shared significantly more repertoire with nontumor tissue. Data only fit, rather than demonstrated, lymph node origin of most tumor T cells. Tumor TCR diversity was below lymph nodes but above nontumor tissue.

This TCR was recovered from a female donor with breast cancer. Some clones in this sample may be carry-over from other donors' samples. The material sequenced was axillary lymph node tissue. V and J are TRBV20-1 and TRBJ2-7; 10 nucleotides align to TRBD2. The CDR3: CSARPIRQASGRYEQYF. For the CDR3, the DNA is TGCAGTGCTAGACCCATACGCCAGGCTAGCGGGAGATACGAGCAGTACTTC.